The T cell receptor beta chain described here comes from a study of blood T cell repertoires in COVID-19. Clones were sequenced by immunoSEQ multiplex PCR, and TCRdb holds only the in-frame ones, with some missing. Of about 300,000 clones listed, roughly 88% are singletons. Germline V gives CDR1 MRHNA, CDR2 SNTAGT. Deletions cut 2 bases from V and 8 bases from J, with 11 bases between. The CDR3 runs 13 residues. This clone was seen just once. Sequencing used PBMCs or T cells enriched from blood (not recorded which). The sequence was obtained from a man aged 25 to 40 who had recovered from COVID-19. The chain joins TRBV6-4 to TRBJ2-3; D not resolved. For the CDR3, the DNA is TGTGCCAGCAGTGACGCCGAACTTAGTACGCAGTATTTT. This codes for CASSDAELSTQYF.